This entry describes one T cell receptor beta chain. The source of the sample is a study of CD8 T cells in Susac syndrome. Random hexamers were used to reverse transcribe roughly 0.45 to 1 ug of RNA. TCRdb passed the immunoSEQ multiplex PCR reads through MiXCR, listing each CDR3 protein once. This sample has about 430,000 distinct CDR3 sequences, with roughly 85% found just once. TEMRA cells underwent FACS enrichment and CD8+ and CD4+ T cells underwent negative isolation. The V segment lost 4 bases and the J segment 3 bases; nucleotides outside the gene matches: 3. There are 13 residues in the CDR3. Germline loops: CDR1 MNHEY, CDR2 SMNVEV (reference sequence).

Sequencing was done on a sample of CD8+ T cells from PBMCs. This TCR derives from a human donor with multiple sclerosis. The V call is TRBV27, the J call TRBJ2-7; TRBD1 aligns across 7 bases. CDR3 in DNA: TGTGCCAGCAGTTCGGGACAGAACTACGAGCAGTACTTC. It codes for CASSSGQNYEQYF.